These 32 T cell receptor beta chains share one sample of origin, sequenced in a study of identical twins. TCRdb analysed the 5' RACE reads with MiXCR anew, one entry per CDR3 protein. This sample carries about 470,000 distinct CDR3 sequences, 24% of them seen once, and the ten largest clones take roughly 2.8%. In addition, the sample was reused for a study of T cells expressing NK-cell markers.

The sample consisted of CD4+ T cells sorted from blood. These receptor sequences come from a woman in her late teens or twenties in good health.

This sequence joins TRBV15 and TRBJ1-2; no definite D call. The CDR3 runs to 14 residues. Trimming removed 7 bases at V and 3 bases at J, with 15 bases between. Germline V gives CDR1 LNHNV, CDR2 YYDKDF (reference sequence). The CDR3 DNA follows: TGTGCCACCAAATTGGTGCCAGGATACTATGGCTACACCTTC. Residues: CATKLVPGYYGYTF.

This rearrangement joins TRBV5-1 to TRBJ2-2; D is unclear. The CDR3 totals 15 residues. V lost 0 bases and J lost 1, with 7 bases in between. CDR1 SGHRS and CDR2 YFSETQ come from the germline V gene. CDR3 sequence: CASSLGYLNTGELFF. The CDR3 bases are TGCGCCAGCAGCTTGGGATACTTGAACACCGGGGAGCTGTTTTTT.

The chain has TRBV12-3 or TRBV12-4 and TRBJ1-2; weak D call: TRBD1 (6 bases). The germline V and J ends were trimmed by 5 bases and 7 bases, with 20 bases remaining between them. CDR3 size: 15 residues. This CDR3 is CASSPRQVGYSGYTF. CDR3 nucleotide sequence: TGTGCCAGCAGTCCAAGACAGGTCGGGTACTCTGGCTACACCTTC.

This clonotype was detected a few times. This chain joins TRBV29-1 and TRBJ2-5; weak D call: TRBD2 (7 bases). This CDR3 has 12 amino acids. Trimming left V 6 bases short and J 5 bases short, with 13 bases between. From germline, CDR1 is SQVTM and CDR2 ANQGSEA. CDR3 protein: CSVLRGAETQYF. The CDR3 nucleotides are TGCAGCGTCCTTCGGGGGGCCGAGACCCAGTACTTC.

V gene TRBV3-1 combines with J gene TRBJ2-7; D unresolved. Germline V gene sequence: CDR1 LGHDT, CDR2 YNNKEL (reference sequence). V was clipped by 1 base and J by 6 bases, with 10 bases between them. The CDR3 contains 13 residues. CDR3: CASSQGVRREQYF. CDR3 nucleotide sequence: TGTGCCAGCAGCCAAGGTGTGAGGCGCGAGCAGTACTTC.

This clonotype has a handful of counts. The chain combines TRBV10-3 with TRBJ1-1, with 9 bases fitting TRBD1. The germline V gene encodes CDR1 ENHRY and CDR2 SYGVKD. The J segment lost 8 bases and the V segment lost 2 bases, leaving 6 bases of the junction unmatched. The CDR3 spans 14 residues. The DNA of the CDR3 is TGTGCCATCAGTGAGACAACCGGGACAGGGGAAGCTTTCTTT. This translates into CAISETTGTGEAFF.

V gene TRBV29-1 combines with J gene TRBJ2-7, with a tentative D call TRBD2 (6 bases). This CDR3 is 13 amino acids long. Deletions cut 1 base from V and 4 bases from J, with 11 bases between. Per the germline V gene, CDR1 is SQVTM and CDR2 is ANQGSEA. CDR3 loop: CSVEGIGGYEQYF. The CDR3 DNA reads as TGCAGCGTTGAAGGGATCGGGGGTTACGAGCAGTACTTC.

V gene TRBV6-5 combines with J gene TRBJ1-3; 9 bases agree with TRBD1. The CDR3 has 18 amino acids. Germline V gives CDR1 MNHEY, CDR2 SVGAGI. Trimming removed 2 bases from V and 2 bases from J; junction bases left unmatched: 10. The CDR3 nucleotides read TGTGCCAGCAGTTACCTTCCACAGGGGGCAGAGGCTGGAAACACCATATATTTT. It codes for CASSYLPQGAEAGNTIYF.

This clonotype was seen a few times. The chain has TRBV29-1 and TRBJ2-2; possible D gene TRBD1, 5 bases. Germline V gives CDR1 SQVTM, CDR2 ANQGSEA. The CDR3 runs 14 residues. V was clipped by 4 bases and J by 0 bases, with 9 bases between them. CDR3 sequence (DNA): TGCAGCGTTGTTTTGGACACGAACACCGGGGAGCTGTTTTTT. Translated, it gives CSVVLDTNTGELFF.

The chain has TRBV6-2 or TRBV6-3 and TRBJ2-1, with 8 bases lining up with TRBD2. Germline V gives CDR1 MNHEY, CDR2 SVGEGT. The CDR3 extends over 15 amino acids. The ends lost 5 bases at V and 4 bases at J; junction bases unmatched: 7. CDR3 amino acids: CASSKTGGVYNEQFF. CDR3 nucleotide sequence: TGTGCCAGCAGTAAAACCGGGGGGGTATACAATGAGCAGTTCTTC.

This clonotype was recorded at least ten times. The V call is TRBV7-9, the J call TRBJ1-4; tentatively, D is TRBD1 (5 bases). Trimming stripped 5 bases from V and 7 bases from J, with 17 bases between. The CDR3 contains 15 residues. Germline values: CDR1 SEHNR, CDR2 FQNEAQ (reference sequence). This chain's CDR3 is CASSPDGGLGEKLFF. CDR3 sequence (DNA): TGTGCCAGCAGCCCAGATGGGGGTTTAGGTGAAAAACTGTTTTTT.

This clonotype was found a few times. The CDR3 bases are TGTGCCAGCAGCCTTCGTTTAACGGGAGGGCAGTTCTTC. This translates into CASSLRLTGGQFF. V usage is TRBV3-1 and J usage is TRBJ2-1, with 7 positions matching TRBD2. The V segment lost 4 bases and the J segment 12 bases; nucleotides outside the gene matches: 9. Germline V lookup: CDR1 LGHDT, CDR2 YNNKEL (reference sequence). This CDR3 is 13 amino acids long.

This clonotype was counted only a few times. The J gene is TRBJ2-1, the V gene TRBV12-3 or TRBV12-4, with D possibly TRBD2 on 6 matching bases. The CDR3 extends over 12 amino acids. Trimming shortened V by 5 bases and J by 10 bases, and 12 bases separated the two germline ends. The CDR3 loop reads CASSLGTLEQFF. CDR3 DNA: TGTGCCAGCAGTCTGGGGACTTTGGAGCAGTTCTTC.

This clonotype was recorded a few times. The chain combines TRBV5-1 with TRBJ2-3; 9 bases are shared with TRBD1. The trim removed 2 bases at V and 5 bases at J, leaving 9 bases unmatched. CDR1 SGHRS and CDR2 YFSETQ come from the germline V gene. The CDR3 is 16 amino acids. The CDR3 sequence: CASSLGTGSGRDTQYF. In DNA, the CDR3 is TGCGCCAGCAGCTTAGGGACAGGGTCCGGGCGAGATACGCAGTATTTT.

The chain couples TRBV6-5 to TRBJ1-1, with a tentative D call TRBD1 (5 bases). The germline V gene encodes CDR1 MNHEY and CDR2 SVGAGI. The CDR3 is 13 amino acids. Trimming pared 4 bases from V and 5 bases from J, leaving 11 bases between. DNA of the CDR3: TGTGCCAGCAGTTGGGGGTCGAAGACTGAAGCTTTCTTT. This gives the protein CASSWGSKTEAFF.

This sequence joins TRBV6-1 and TRBJ2-1; TRBD1 might be the D (5 bases). CDR3 length: 15 residues. CDR1 and CDR2 (germline): MNHNS, SASEGT. V shed 11 bases and J shed 8 bases, with 25 bases lying between them. CDR3 sequence: CASGPGYGYIDEQFF. The CDR3 nucleotides read TGTGCCTCGGGCCCAGGGTACGGATATATCGATGAGCAGTTCTTC.

Here the CDR3 DNA reads TGTGCCAGCAGCCACAGGACAGGGATCGATTCACCCCTCCACTTT. Amino acids: CASSHRTGIDSPLHF. V and J are TRBV7-9 and TRBJ1-6, with 8 bases aligning to TRBD1. J gave up 8 bases and V 5 bases, and 8 bases lay outside the gene matches. The germline V gene has CDR1 SEHNR and CDR2 FQNEAQ (reference sequence). The length of the CDR3 is 15 residues. Full variable domain (rest looked up from reference TRBV7-9 and TRBJ1-6): DTGVSQNPRHKITKRGQNVTFRCDPISEHNRLYWYRQTLGQGPEFLTYFQNEAQLEKSRLLSDRFSAERPKGSFSTLEIQRTEQGDSAMYLCASSHRTGIDSPLHFGNGTRLTVT.

The chain recombines TRBV11-2 with TRBJ2-5; 8 bases line up with TRBD1. Per germline, CDR1 SGHAT and CDR2 FQNNGV. The length of the CDR3 is 15 residues. Trimming took 2 bases from V and 2 from J; bases not matched to a gene: 4. CDR3 coding DNA: TGTGCCAGCAGCTTAATGAACAGGGGGCAAGAGACCCAGTACTTC. It is translated as CASSLMNRGQETQYF.

At least ten counts were recorded for this clonotype. The CDR3 DNA follows: TGTGCCAGCAGCCCCGGACGCGACACCGGGGAGCTGTTTTTT. It codes for CASSPGRDTGELFF. This chain uses TRBV7-9 with TRBJ2-2; D remains unclear. Germline CDR1 reads SEHNR; CDR2 reads FQNEAQ (reference sequence). The germline V and J ends were trimmed by 5 bases and 3 bases, with 10 bases remaining between them. The CDR3 extends over 14 amino acids.

The rearrangement links TRBV11-2 to TRBJ1-1; TRBD1 matches 8 bases. This CDR3 contains 13 residues. Germline CDR1 SGHAT, CDR2 FQNNGV. Losses at the gene ends were 5 bases for V and 6 bases for J; bases not matched to a gene: 5. The CDR3 bases are TGTGCCAGCAGCACAGGACAGGGCGCTGAAGCTTTCTTT. This sequence encodes CASSTGQGAEAFF.

This clonotype was seen only a few times. V gene TRBV5-4 combines with J gene TRBJ2-7; 13 bases align to TRBD2. This CDR3 contains 16 residues. After removal of 4 bases from V and 2 bases from J, the junction contained 6 bases not matched to a gene. Germline V gene sequence: CDR1 SGHNT, CDR2 YYREEE (reference sequence). CDR3 sequence: CASSPGTSGKAYEQYF. Written as DNA, the CDR3 is TGTGCCAGCAGCCCCGGGACTAGCGGGAAAGCCTACGAGCAGTACTTC.

The chain has TRBV12-3 or TRBV12-4 and TRBJ2-7; 8 positions match TRBD1. The CDR3 covers 14 residues. J gave up 8 bases and V 6 bases, and 12 bases lay outside the gene matches. The CDR3 loop reads CASSPTGAVWKQYF. The CDR3 region has the DNA TGTGCCAGCAGCCCGACAGGGGCGGTCTGGAAGCAGTACTTC.

This chain uses TRBV20-1 with TRBJ2-2; D may be TRBD1 (6 bases). Germline loops: CDR1 DFQATT, CDR2 SNEGSKA (reference sequence). The CDR3 loop spans 15 amino acids. Trimming removed 3 bases at V and 0 bases at J, with 11 bases between. The CDR3 spells CSARTQGSNTGELFF. The CDR3 bases are TGCAGTGCTAGGACCCAGGGGTCGAACACCGGGGAGCTGTTTTTT.

This chain connects TRBV5-1 to TRBJ2-1; 7 bases align to TRBD2. CDR1 is SGHRS and CDR2 is YFSETQ in the germline V gene. The CDR3 has 16 residues. V lost 0 bases to trimming and J lost 7 bases; unmatched junction nucleotides: 10. The CDR3 here is CASSLGPAGTTNEQFF. The CDR3, as DNA: TGCGCCAGCAGCTTGGGGCCAGCGGGAACTACAAATGAGCAGTTCTTC.

The J gene is TRBJ2-1, the V gene TRBV2, with no clear D. The germline V and J ends were trimmed by 1 base and 9 bases, with 4 bases remaining between them. Germline CDR1 SNHLY, CDR2 FYNNEI. This CDR3 has 11 residues. For the CDR3, the DNA is TGTGCCAGCAGTGAAGACGGTGAGCAGTTCTTC. Translating it yields CASSEDGEQFF.

This clonotype was observed a few times. The CDR3 DNA follows: TGCGCCAGCAGCCAGGAAGTTCACAATGAGCAGTTCTTC. Translating gives CASSQEVHNEQFF. The V and J genes are TRBV4-3 and TRBJ2-1; D is uncertain. Germline V gene lookup returns CDR1 LGHNA and CDR2 YSLEER. The CDR3 extends over 13 amino acids. V was shortened by 3 bases and J by 5 bases, with 8 bases between the two germline ends.

The CDR3 DNA reads TGTGCCAGCAGTCCCCCATACTCGGGACGGTATACGCAGTATTTT. Protein: CASSPPYSGRYTQYF. The chain links TRBV12-3 or TRBV12-4 to TRBJ2-3; D may correspond to TRBD1 or TRBD2 (5 bases each). Trimming pared 5 bases from V and 7 bases from J, leaving 19 bases between. The CDR3 has 15 residues.

This rearrangement joins TRBV20-1 to TRBJ2-3; D perhaps matches TRBD1 (5 bases). This CDR3 region has 13 residues. The germline V and J ends were trimmed by 3 bases and 4 bases, with 11 bases remaining between them. Germline loops: CDR1 DFQATT, CDR2 SNEGSKA (reference sequence). In nucleotides, the CDR3 is TGCAGTGCTAGGGGCAGGGCGCCAGATACGCAGTATTTT. Translation: CSARGRAPDTQYF.

This clonotype was seen ten or more times. The chain has TRBV7-9 and TRBJ1-2; no reliable D call. Trimming left V 7 bases short and J 3 bases short, with 9 bases between. The length of the CDR3 is 12 residues. The germline V gene has CDR1 SEHNR and CDR2 FQNEAQ (reference sequence). The CDR3 coding sequence is TGTGCCAGCAATAACGGTTACTATGGCTACACCTTC. This sequence encodes CASNNGYYGYTF.

This chain links TRBV6-5 with TRBJ2-2, with unresolved D. Trimming stripped 3 bases from V and 2 bases from J, with 10 bases between. This CDR3 is 15 amino acids long. CDR1 and CDR2 (germline): MNHEY, SVGAGI. The CDR3 is CASSYRQVNTGELFF. The DNA for the CDR3 is TGTGCCAGCAGTTATCGGCAGGTCAACACCGGGGAGCTGTTTTTT.

This chain links TRBV6-1 with TRBJ2-1; 8 bases are shared with TRBD2. V lost 6 bases and J lost 7; bases outside the gene matches: 11. Germline assignment: CDR1 MNHNS and CDR2 SASEGT. There are 15 residues in the CDR3. The CDR3 coding sequence is TGTGCCAGCAGAGGACTGAGCGGGGGAAAGAATGAGCAGTTCTTC. Amino acids: CASRGLSGGKNEQFF.

This clonotype has at least ten counts. This chain uses TRBV9 with TRBJ2-1; 7 nucleotides align to TRBD2. The CDR3 loop spans 15 amino acids. The germline CDR1 and CDR2 sequences are SGDLS and YYNGEE. V gave up 4 bases and J gave up 5 bases; unmatched junction bases: 9. The CDR3 DNA is TGTGCCAGCAGCTTGCTAGCGGCTCTCAACAATGAGCAGTTCTTC. Translated: CASSLLAALNNEQFF. The whole variable domain, filled in from reference TRBV9 and TRBJ2-1, reads DSGVTQTPKHLITATGQRVTLRCSPRSGDLSVYWYQQSLDQGLQFLIQYYNGEERAKGNILERFSAQQFPDLHSELNLSSLELGDSALYFCASSLLAALNNEQFFGPGTRLTVL.